These 24 T cell receptor beta chains were sequenced from one sample in a study of blood T cell repertoires in COVID-19. Profiling relied on immunoSEQ multiplex PCR, and the TCRdb table lists in-frame clones only, not all of them. The repertoire includes some 78,000 clones, around 90% of them detected once, and around 4.1% sits in the top ten. The material sequenced was peripheral blood. These receptors all come from a woman of 80 years or more with active or convalescent COVID-19.

V usage is TRBV13 and J usage is TRBJ2-1, with 8 bases that match TRBD2. The CDR3 totals 17 residues. V gave up 5 bases and J gave up 5 bases; unmatched junction bases: 14. The germline V gene encodes CDR1 PRHDT and CDR2 FYEKMQ (reference sequence). CDR3 in amino acids: CASSLSGDWVVDNEQFF. CDR3 bases: TGTGCCAGCAGCCTTAGCGGGGACTGGGTGGTTGACAATGAGCAGTTCTTC.

The chain carries TRBV5-1 and TRBJ1-4; 10 bases fit TRBD1. From germline, CDR1 is SGHRS and CDR2 YFSETQ. The CDR3 length is 14 residues. V lost 5 bases and J lost 8; bases outside the gene matches: 6. The DNA for the CDR3 is TGCGCCAGCAGACTCGGGACAGGGGTAGAAAAACTGTTTTTT. Encoded protein: CASRLGTGVEKLFF.

The chain uses TRBV4-1 and TRBJ2-1; 14 bases are a match to TRBD2. V shed 0 bases and J 6 bases; nucleotides not matched to a gene: 7. The CDR3 consists of 18 residues. Germline values: CDR1 MGHRA, CDR2 YSYEKL. The CDR3 reads CASSQDSGTSGRRNEQFF. Written as DNA, the CDR3 is TGCGCCAGCAGCCAAGACTCCGGGACTAGCGGGAGACGCAATGAGCAGTTCTTC.

The rearrangement uses TRBV6-5 and TRBJ1-5; no clear D gene. V was cut by 6 bases and J by 3 bases, with 9 bases left in between. From germline, CDR1 is MNHEY and CDR2 SVGAGI. The CDR3 contains 13 residues. CDR3 nucleotide sequence: TGTGCCAGCAGCTCAGGCTACAATCAGCCCCAGCATTTT. Its protein product is CASSSGYNQPQHF.

The genes are TRBV7-2 and TRBJ1-2; 9 bases line up with TRBD1. The germline V gene encodes CDR1 SGHTA and CDR2 FQGNSA. The CDR3 totals 17 residues. J lost 0 bases, V lost 5 bases, and 10 bases had no gene match. CDR3 amino acids: CASSRDRADYSNYGYTF. CDR3 nucleotides: TGTGCCAGCAGCCGGGACAGGGCAGATTATTCTAACTATGGCTACACCTTC.

J is TRBJ2-3 and V is TRBV5-8, with 9 nucleotides matching TRBD1. CDR3 size: 15 residues. CDR1 is SGHTS and CDR2 is YDEGEE in the germline V gene. Trimming removed 4 bases from V and 6 bases from J; junction bases left unmatched: 9. The CDR3 bases are TGTGCCAGCAGCCTAGGACAGGGGATAGAGGATACGCAGTATTTT. Encoded protein: CASSLGQGIEDTQYF.

The chain recombines TRBV4-3 with TRBJ2-1; 10 bases agree with TRBD1. V gave up 2 bases and J gave up 7 bases; unmatched junction bases: 11. This CDR3 region has 17 residues. Germline lookup yields CDR1 LGHNA and CDR2 YSLEER. This CDR3 reads CASSQRFATGGGNEQFF. The CDR3 DNA follows: TGCGCCAGCAGCCAACGTTTTGCGACAGGGGGCGGGAATGAGCAGTTCTTC.

This sequence joins TRBV7-2 and TRBJ1-5; unclear D gene. Germline values: CDR1 SGHTA, CDR2 FQGNSA. Trimming shortened V by 5 bases and J by 7 bases, and 12 bases separated the two germline ends. This CDR3 region has 13 residues. The CDR3 sequence is CASSPGPSQPQHF. CDR3 in DNA: TGTGCCAGCAGCCCTGGTCCTAGCCAGCCCCAGCATTTT.

The chain couples TRBV28 to TRBJ1-5, with D hard to call. Trimming cost V 2 bases and J 9 bases, with 20 bases left between them. CDR1 is MDHEN and CDR2 is SYDVKM in the germline V gene. The CDR3 contains 16 residues. The CDR3 sequence is CASSLEVRRTTTPQHF. DNA of the CDR3: TGTGCCAGCAGTTTAGAAGTTCGCAGGACGACTACGCCCCAGCATTTT.

This sequence joins TRBV15 and TRBJ1-3; TRBD1 is a possible D gene (5 bases). This CDR3 spans 15 amino acids. Germline CDR1 LNHNV, CDR2 YYDKDF (reference sequence). Trimming removed 0 bases at V and 0 bases at J, with 6 bases between. The CDR3 DNA is TGTGCCACCAGCAGAGAGGGGCTCTCTGGAAACACCATATATTTT. As protein: CATSREGLSGNTIYF.

The gene calls are TRBV29-1 and TRBJ2-5; D is uncertain. Germline lookup yields CDR1 SQVTM and CDR2 ANQGSEA. The CDR3 runs 12 residues. The V end lost 4 bases, the J end lost 1 base, and 7 bases lay between the germline ends. CDR3 bases: TGCAGCGTTGTAACTCCCCAAGAGACCCAGTACTTC. It encodes CSVVTPQETQYF.

This chain uses TRBV19 with TRBJ2-3, with 8 positions matching TRBD2. V trimming: 5 bases; J trimming: 5 bases; junction bases outside the gene matches: 6. This CDR3 comprises 14 residues. Germline-derived CDR1 and CDR2 are LNHDA and SQIVND (reference sequence). CDR3 sequence: CASSGTRGRDTQYF. Written as DNA, the CDR3 is TGTGCCAGTAGTGGGACTAGAGGGAGAGATACGCAGTATTTT.

This rearrangement joins TRBV2 to TRBJ2-7; 7 bases are a match to TRBD2. The junction had 6 bases not matched to a gene; V was cut back by 5 bases and J by 5 bases. This CDR3 region has 13 residues. CDR1 is SNHLY, CDR2 FYNNEI, per germline. The CDR3 region has the DNA TGTGCCAGCAGTCCAGCGGGGCGGGACGAGCAGTACTTC. Amino acids: CASSPAGRDEQYF. Variable domain in full (rest from reference TRBV2 and TRBJ2-7): EPEVTQTPSHQVTQMGQEVILRCVPISNHLYFYWYRQILGQKVEFLVSFYNNEISEKSEIFDDQFSVERPDGSNFTLKIRSTKLEDSAMYFCASSPAGRDEQYFGPGTRLTVT.

This clone was observed once. V usage is TRBV10-2 and J usage is TRBJ2-2, with TRBD1 as a possible D gene (5 bases). Germline lookup yields CDR1 WSHSY and CDR2 SAAADI. CDR3 length: 13 residues. The V end was cut by 10 bases, the J end by 2 bases, with 11 bases between. The CDR3: CATEQGNTGELFF. The CDR3 region has the DNA TGCGCCACCGAGCAGGGCAACACCGGGGAGCTGTTTTTT.

The rearrangement links TRBV6-5 to TRBJ2-7, with 9 bases aligning to TRBD1. The CDR3 is 15 amino acids. Looked up from germline, CDR1 is MNHEY and CDR2 is SVGAGI. The V and J ends lost 2 bases and 3 bases, in that order; junction bases with no gene match: 5. For the CDR3, the DNA is TGTGCCAGCAGTTACCGGGACAGGGCCTTCTACGAGCAGTACTTC. This gives the protein CASSYRDRAFYEQYF.

V and J are TRBV29-1 and TRBJ2-1, with 8 bases aligning to TRBD1. The V and J ends lost 7 bases and 6 bases, in that order; junction bases with no gene match: 8. Germline loops: CDR1 SQVTM, CDR2 ANQGSEA. This CDR3 spans 13 amino acids. The CDR3 is CSARTGLANEQFF. The CDR3 region has the DNA TGCAGCGCAAGGACAGGGCTGGCCAATGAGCAGTTCTTC.

The J gene is TRBJ1-1, the V gene TRBV6-5; the D gene is possibly TRBD1 (5 bases). Germline V gene data show CDR1 as MNHEY and CDR2 as SVGAGI. V gave up 5 bases and J gave up 0 bases, with 13 bases separating them. The CDR3 has 15 amino acids. CDR3 loop: CASSQTGQMNTEAFF. The CDR3 DNA reads as TGTGCCAGCAGTCAAACCGGACAAATGAACACTGAAGCTTTCTTT.

The CDR3 nucleotides are TGTGCCAGCAGCCGAAGATTAGGACACTCGAGCACAGATACGCAGTATTTT. It encodes CASSRRLGHSSTDTQYF. The V gene is TRBV7-9, the J gene TRBJ2-3; D might be TRBD1 (5 bases). Germline assignment: CDR1 SEHNR and CDR2 FQNEAQ (reference sequence). V shed 5 bases and J shed 0 bases, with 18 bases lying between them. The CDR3 totals 17 residues.

The chain couples TRBV9 to TRBJ1-5, with D maybe TRBD1 (5 bases). CDR3 length: 13 amino acids. Looked up from germline, CDR1 is SGDLS and CDR2 is YYNGEE. Trimming left V 3 bases short and J 7 bases short, with 11 bases between. The chain's CDR3 is CASSAGGEQPQHF. The CDR3 DNA sequence: TGTGCCAGCAGCGCCGGGGGGGAGCAGCCCCAGCATTTT.

This clone showed up just once. The V and J genes are TRBV18 and TRBJ2-1; 7 nucleotides agree with TRBD2. CDR3 size: 15 residues. Trimming cost V 1 base and J 2 bases; bases outside gene matches: 2. Germline loops: CDR1 KGHSH, CDR2 LQKENI. CDR3 residues: CASSPLSGTYNEQFF. The CDR3 nucleotides read TGTGCCAGCTCACCACTCAGCGGGACCTACAATGAGCAGTTCTTC.

Written as DNA, the CDR3 is TGCGCCAGCAGCCAAGATAGGGAGGGCCTCGACAATGAGCAGTTCTTC. It translates to CASSQDREGLDNEQFF. The chain has TRBV4-3 and TRBJ2-1; 7 bases match TRBD2. There are 16 residues in the CDR3. Germline CDR1 and CDR2: LGHNA and YSLEER. Trimming removed 0 bases from V and 5 bases from J; junction bases left unmatched: 7.

The chain employs TRBV4-3 and TRBJ2-2; D possibly corresponds to TRBD1 (5 bases). The V and J ends lost 1 base and 2 bases respectively, with 14 bases between them. Germline V lookup: CDR1 LGHNA, CDR2 YSLEER. This CDR3 spans 17 amino acids. The DNA for the CDR3 is TGCGCCAGCAGCCAAGGGCCGACAGCGAGCAACACCGGGGAGCTGTTTTTT. This codes for CASSQGPTASNTGELFF.

This chain links TRBV5-6 with TRBJ1-6; TRBD1 aligns across 10 bases. Germline V lookup: CDR1 SGHDT, CDR2 YYEEEE. V shed 1 base, J shed 10 bases, and the junction held 11 bases outside the gene matches. CDR3 length: 17 residues. CDR3 sequence (DNA): TGTGCCAGCAGCTTGTTATCAATGCGGGACAGGGGATCACCCCTCCACTTT. It encodes CASSLLSMRDRGSPLHF.

The chain combines TRBV11-2 with TRBJ2-7; 7 positions match TRBD2. CDR1 SGHAT and CDR2 FQNNGV come from the germline V gene. This CDR3 comprises 17 residues. V shed 2 bases and J 7 bases; nucleotides not matched to a gene: 17. CDR3: CASSLNAGVYLRTEQYF. CDR3 coding DNA: TGTGCCAGCAGCTTAAACGCGGGAGTATATCTCCGGACGGAGCAGTACTTC.